The following is a TCR beta chain sequence with its context. TCRdb keeps only in-frame clones here, not all; method: immunoSEQ multiplex PCR. The sample holds some 300,000 clones, 88% seen once. The CDR3 runs 12 residues. Germline V gene sequence: CDR1 ENHRY, CDR2 SYGVKD. Trimming removed 6 bases from V and 1 base from J, with 4 bases in between. These data are taken from a study of blood T cell repertoires in COVID-19. Study details: The United States, Italy and Spain supplied acute and convalescent COVID-19 samples.

Participants reported their clinical history, and cohort assignment relied on those reports. This chain links TRBV10-3 with TRBJ1-3; D uncertain. The sequenced sample was PBMCs or T cells enriched from blood (not recorded which). This receptor was identified in a woman aged 25 to 39 who had recovered from COVID-19. CDR3 sequence: CAISQSGNTIYF. The CDR3 nucleotides are TGTGCCATCAGCCAATCTGGAAACACCATATATTTT.